The entry below gives a single T cell receptor (beta chain) sequence along with its context. What antigen it recognizes has not been identified. Base qualities are not at hand, and no much larger clone is one base apart. These data originate in a study of T cells in Graves' hyperthyroidism and ophthalmopathy (dated by TCRdb to the late 2010s). Regarding the complete study: To identify TCR V-J signatures that set the groups apart, the researchers used a discovery cohort of about a hundred patients, made up of 43 with Graves' ophthalmopathy and some 56 with stable Graves' hyperthyroidism. Prospective prediction of ophthalmopathy was tested in an independent validation cohort consisting of 18 hyperthyroidism patients and approximately 16 patients who later progressed to ophthalmopathy. For training and testing, the 110 or so patients in the discovery cohort were randomly divided in a 7:3 ratio. The study also compared thyroid tissue and blood T-cell repertoires from more than 5 Graves' hyperthyroidism patients. Once sampling was done, hyperthyroidism patients were given methimazole at a starting dose of 30 mg daily, whereas ophthalmopathy patients were given high-dose intravenous methylprednisolone. The paper describes TCR Vbeta CDR3 sequencing of about 140 peripheral blood samples, made up of around 41 ophthalmopathy patients, 70 to 75 hyperthyroidism patients and some 17 progressor patients. Results the study describes overall, beyond this receptor: Sample size was not statistically predetermined, and blinding of investigators to group allocation was not performed. Blood samples also contained most of the expanded thyroid clonotypes (frequency above 0.001), which suggests that blood repertoires may reflect thyroid immune responses. In validation, the model predicted progression to ophthalmopathy with 55% to 71% sensitivity and 72.22% specificity, a median of roughly seven months before onset. A 13 V-J signature model separated ophthalmopathy from stable hyperthyroidism, with roughly 88% sensitivity and roughly 81% specificity in cross-validation and 80%/75% in testing.

TCR beta CDR3 regions were amplified from RNA transcripts. A first-round RT-PCR of the TCR CDR3 used the HTBI primer set with the Qiagen OneStep RT-PCR kit. Libraries were constructed in a second round of multiplex PCR, after which size selection and purification were carried out. Paired-end sequencing of the libraries was performed with 100 bp reads on an Illumina HiSeq2000. The authors' analysis ran thus. SOAPnuke was used to process the raw data, removing reads that contained adapters or uncalled bases, had a mean Phred below 15, or lacked an exact match to the constant primer or identifier. COPE v1.2.5 was used to merge the high-quality paired reads, and each unique nucleotide sequence was defined as a clonotype. Clonotypes were aligned to IMGT TRBV, TRBD and TRBJ reference segments using MiTCR v1.1. Only V-J combinations with frequency above 0.0001, covering 99% to 99.2% of repertoires, were analysed. The TCS score was defined as F50 (clonal expansion) divided by E x V (chaos), with BLOSUM62-based TCRdist calculated between CDR3 peptides within each V-J. Welch's t-statistics and random forest reduced around 510 V-J features to roughly 13, which were used in a naive Bayes classifier (R e1071). The Morisita-Horn index was used to measure how similar the thyroid and blood repertoires were. The raw public data were reprocessed by TCRdb itself: fastp quality trimming at Q25, MiXCR clonotype calling, in-frame beta chains only. One record per CDR3 amino acid sequence lists the most common genes and DNA. These V and J calls are TCRdb output, not the study's own analysis. A total of about 570,000 distinct CDR3 sequences appear in this sample, about 43% of them only once. 15% to 20% of the sample is taken by the ten largest.

The study excluded patients with uncontrolled infections, other autoimmune diseases, pregnancy or lactation. Diagnoses were established on the basis of clinical symptoms, serum thyroxine and TRAb, thyroid ultrasound, and orbital computed tomography. Trizol reagent was used to extract total RNA, and RNA quality was then checked on an Agilent 2100 Bioanalyzer. For CDR1 and CDR2, the germline V gene (reference sequence) lists SEHNR and FQNEAQ. The CDR3 runs 15 residues from the cysteine to the phenylalanine. Here the CDR3 DNA is all that survives: 45 bases in frame from base 1. Trimming takes 2 bases from V and 8 bases from J, and the germline ends sit 18 bases apart.

The chain links TRBV7-9 with TRBJ2-5, and the D gene may be TRBD1, 5 bases matching. Sequencing was carried out using peripheral blood or thyroid tissue (not recorded which). The receptor was derived from an adult woman with Graves' disease, either hyperthyroidism or ophthalmopathy (not recorded which). The DNA reads TGTGCCAGCAGCTTATTAAGGGGCAGCTCCTACACCCAGTACTTC. This encodes CASSLLRGSSYTQYF.